This T cell receptor beta chain emerged from a study of vaccination and CD4 T cells after COVID-19. Whole-study context: Collection of post-vaccine samples followed dose two by a median around 72 days, spanning a range of 14 to 241.

Treatment specified: approximately nine-day PBMC culture with coronavirus spike peptide pools or control peptides (ViraFEST assay). Comment on this clonotype: What it recognizes is unknown.

Sequenced with the Oncomine TCR Beta short-read assay was DNA taken from cultured CD4+ T cells. Investigators isolated genomic DNA from cultured CD4+ T cells. TCRdb used MiXCR to reprocess the PCR reads, holding one entry per CDR3 protein. Here the sample spans about 12,000 distinct CDR3 sequences, roughly 44% being singletons. The origin of this receptor is a human donor who had recovered from COVID-19. Sequencing was performed on CD4+ T cells from blood, cultured in vitro.

This CDR3 reads CAWSKQGVGGYTF. The DNA of the CDR3 is TGTGCCTGGAGCAAACAGGGAGTTGGTGGCTACACCTTC. The gene calls are TRBV30 and TRBJ1-2, with D possibly matching TRBD1 (6 bases). The length of the CDR3 is 13 residues. The germline gives CDR1 GTSNPN, CDR2 SVGIG (reference sequence). V lost 3 bases to trimming and J lost 7 bases, with 15 bases between them.